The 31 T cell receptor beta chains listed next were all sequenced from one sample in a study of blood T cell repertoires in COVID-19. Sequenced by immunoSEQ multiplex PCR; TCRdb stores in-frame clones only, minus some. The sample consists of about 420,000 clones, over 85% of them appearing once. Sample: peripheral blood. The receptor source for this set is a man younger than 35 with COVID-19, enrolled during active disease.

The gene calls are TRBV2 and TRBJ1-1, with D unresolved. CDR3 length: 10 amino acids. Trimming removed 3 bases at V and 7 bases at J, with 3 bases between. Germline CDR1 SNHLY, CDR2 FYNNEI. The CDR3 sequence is CASSDLEAFF. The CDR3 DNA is TGTGCCAGCAGTGACCTTGAAGCTTTCTTT.

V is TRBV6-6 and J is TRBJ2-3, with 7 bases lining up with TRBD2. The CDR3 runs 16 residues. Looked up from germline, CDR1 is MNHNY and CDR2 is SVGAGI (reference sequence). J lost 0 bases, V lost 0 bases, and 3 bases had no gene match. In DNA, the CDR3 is TGTGCCAGCAGTTACTCCGCGGGAGCTAGCACAGATACGCAGTATTTT. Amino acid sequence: CASSYSAGASTDTQYF.

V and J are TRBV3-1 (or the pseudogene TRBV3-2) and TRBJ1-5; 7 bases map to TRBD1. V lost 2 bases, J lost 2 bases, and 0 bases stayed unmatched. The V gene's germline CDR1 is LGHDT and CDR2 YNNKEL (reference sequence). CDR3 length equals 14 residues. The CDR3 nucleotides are TGTGCCAGCAGCCAAACAGGGGGCAATCAGCCCCAGCATTTT. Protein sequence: CASSQTGGNQPQHF.

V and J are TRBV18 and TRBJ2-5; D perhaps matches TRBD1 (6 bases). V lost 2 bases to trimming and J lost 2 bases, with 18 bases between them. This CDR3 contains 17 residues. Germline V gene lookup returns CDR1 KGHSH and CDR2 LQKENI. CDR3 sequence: CASSPYRTQGKQETQYF. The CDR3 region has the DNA TGTGCCAGCTCACCATACCGAACCCAGGGGAAACAAGAGACCCAGTACTTC.

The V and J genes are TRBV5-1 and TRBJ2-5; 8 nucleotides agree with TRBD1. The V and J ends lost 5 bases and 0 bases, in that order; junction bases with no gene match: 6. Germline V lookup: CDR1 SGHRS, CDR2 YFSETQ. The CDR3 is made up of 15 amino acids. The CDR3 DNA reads TGCGCCAGCAGATCTCAGGGGGCGTACCAAGAGACCCAGTACTTC. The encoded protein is CASRSQGAYQETQYF.

CDR3 sequence (DNA): TGCGCCAGCAGTGAGGGGGCAGAGAAGCAGTACTTC. It yields the protein CASSEGAEKQYF. The V and J genes are TRBV10-2 and TRBJ2-7, with D maybe TRBD1 (5 bases). V lost 2 bases, J lost 8 bases, and 10 bases lay in between. This CDR3 is 12 amino acids long. Germline V gene sequence: CDR1 WSHSY, CDR2 SAAADI.

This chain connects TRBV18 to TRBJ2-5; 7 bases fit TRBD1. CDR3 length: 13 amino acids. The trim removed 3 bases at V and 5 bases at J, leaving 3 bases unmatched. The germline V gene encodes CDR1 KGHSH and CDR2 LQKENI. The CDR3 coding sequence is TGTGCCAGCTCACCCGGGACAGTGGAGACCCAGTACTTC. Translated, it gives CASSPGTVETQYF. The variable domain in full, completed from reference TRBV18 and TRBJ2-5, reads NAGVMQNPRHLVRRRGQEARLRCSPMKGHSHVYWYRQLPEEGLKFMVYLQKENIIDESGMPKERFSAEFPKEGPSILRIQQVVRGDSAAYFCASSPGTVETQYFGPGTRLLVL.

CDR3 bases: TGTGCCAGCAGCTTAAAACGGGGGAGGGAGCAGTACTTC. Its translation is CASSLKRGREQYF. The rearrangement links TRBV7-2 to TRBJ2-7, with a possible D match to TRBD2 (6 bases). V was clipped by 2 bases and J by 7 bases, with 12 bases between them. Germline CDR1 reads SGHTA; CDR2 reads FQGNSA. The CDR3 length is 13 residues.

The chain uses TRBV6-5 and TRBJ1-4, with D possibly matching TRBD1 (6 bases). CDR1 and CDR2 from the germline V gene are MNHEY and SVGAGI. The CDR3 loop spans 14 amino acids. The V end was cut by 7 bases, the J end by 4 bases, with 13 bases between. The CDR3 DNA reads TGTGCCAGCATGGACAGCCCATTTAATGAAAAACTGTTTTTT. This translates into CASMDSPFNEKLFF.

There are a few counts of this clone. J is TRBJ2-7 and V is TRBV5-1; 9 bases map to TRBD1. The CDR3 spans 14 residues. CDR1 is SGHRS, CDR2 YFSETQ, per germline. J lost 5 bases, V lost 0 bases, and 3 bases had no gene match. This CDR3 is CASSLAGQGNEQYF. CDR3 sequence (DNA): TGCGCCAGCAGCTTGGCCGGACAGGGGAACGAGCAGTACTTC.

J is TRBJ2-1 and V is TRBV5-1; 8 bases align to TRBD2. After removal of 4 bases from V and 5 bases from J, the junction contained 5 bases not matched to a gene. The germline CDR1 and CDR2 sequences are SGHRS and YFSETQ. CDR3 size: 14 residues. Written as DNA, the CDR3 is TGCGCCAGCAGCCAAGCGGGAGCAAACAATGAGCAGTTCTTC. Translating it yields CASSQAGANNEQFF.

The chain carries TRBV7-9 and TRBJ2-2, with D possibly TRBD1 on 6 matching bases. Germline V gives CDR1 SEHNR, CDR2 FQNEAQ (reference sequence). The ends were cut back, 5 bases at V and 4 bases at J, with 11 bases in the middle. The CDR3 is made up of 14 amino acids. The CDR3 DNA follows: TGTGCCAGCAGCCTAGGGACATCCACCGGGGAGCTGTTTTTT. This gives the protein CASSLGTSTGELFF.

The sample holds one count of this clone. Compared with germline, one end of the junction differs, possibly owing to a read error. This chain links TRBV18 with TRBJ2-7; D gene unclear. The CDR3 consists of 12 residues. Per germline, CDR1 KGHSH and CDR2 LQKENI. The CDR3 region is CASSPDSGSLCF. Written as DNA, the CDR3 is TGTGCCAGCTCACCGGATTCAGGTTCCCTCTGCTTC.

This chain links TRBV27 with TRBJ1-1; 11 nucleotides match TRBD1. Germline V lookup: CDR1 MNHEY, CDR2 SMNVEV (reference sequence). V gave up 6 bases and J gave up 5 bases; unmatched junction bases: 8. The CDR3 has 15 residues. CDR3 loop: CASRPWTGGVTEAFF. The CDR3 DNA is TGTGCCAGCAGACCCTGGACAGGGGGCGTTACTGAAGCTTTCTTT.

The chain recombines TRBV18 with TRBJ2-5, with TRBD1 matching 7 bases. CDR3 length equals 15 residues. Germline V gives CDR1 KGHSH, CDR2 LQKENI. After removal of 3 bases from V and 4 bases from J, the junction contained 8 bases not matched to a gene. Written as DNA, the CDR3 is TGTGCCAGCTCACCCGGACAGGAGGCCCTAGAGACCCAGTACTTC. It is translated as CASSPGQEALETQYF.

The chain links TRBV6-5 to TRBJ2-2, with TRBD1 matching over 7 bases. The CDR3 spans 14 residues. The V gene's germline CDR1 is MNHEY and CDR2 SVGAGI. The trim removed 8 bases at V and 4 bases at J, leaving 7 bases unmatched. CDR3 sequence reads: CASGLTGLTGELFF. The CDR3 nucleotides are TGTGCCAGCGGCTTGACAGGGCTCACCGGGGAGCTGTTTTTT.

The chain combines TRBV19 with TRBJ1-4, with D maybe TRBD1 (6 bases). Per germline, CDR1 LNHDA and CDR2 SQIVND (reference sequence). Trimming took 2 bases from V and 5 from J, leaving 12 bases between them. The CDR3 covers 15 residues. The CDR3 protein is CASSINGQQNEKLFF. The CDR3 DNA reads TGTGCCAGTAGTATAAATGGACAGCAGAATGAAAAACTGTTTTTT.

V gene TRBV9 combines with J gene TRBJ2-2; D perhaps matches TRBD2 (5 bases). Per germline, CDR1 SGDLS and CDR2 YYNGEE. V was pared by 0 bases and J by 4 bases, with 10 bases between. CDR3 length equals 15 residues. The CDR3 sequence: CASSVEGSVTGELFF. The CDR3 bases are TGTGCCAGCAGCGTAGAGGGTAGCGTCACCGGGGAGCTGTTTTTT.

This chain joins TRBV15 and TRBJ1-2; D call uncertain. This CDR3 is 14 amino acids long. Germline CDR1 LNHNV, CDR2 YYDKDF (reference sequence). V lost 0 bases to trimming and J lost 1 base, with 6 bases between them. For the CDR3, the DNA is TGTGCCACCAGCAGAGAGAGGATTAACTATGGCTACACCTTC. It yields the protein CATSRERINYGYTF.

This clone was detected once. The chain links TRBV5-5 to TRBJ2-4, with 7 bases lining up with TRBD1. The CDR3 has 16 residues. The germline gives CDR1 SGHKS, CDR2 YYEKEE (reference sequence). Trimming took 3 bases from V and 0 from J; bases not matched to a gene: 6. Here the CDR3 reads CASSSGQPLAKNIQYF. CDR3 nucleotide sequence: TGTGCCAGCAGCTCGGGACAGCCGCTAGCCAAAAACATTCAGTACTTC.

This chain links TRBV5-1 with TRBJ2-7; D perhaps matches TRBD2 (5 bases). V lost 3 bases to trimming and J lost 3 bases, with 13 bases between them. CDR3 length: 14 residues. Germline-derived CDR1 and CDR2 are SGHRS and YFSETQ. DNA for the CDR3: TGCGCCAGCAGCTCGGAGGCCCGAAACTACGAGCAGTACTTC. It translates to CASSSEARNYEQYF. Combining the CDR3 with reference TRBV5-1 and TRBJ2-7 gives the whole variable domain KAGVTQTPRYLIKTRGQQVTLSCSPISGHRSVSWYQQTPGQGLQFLFEYFSETQRNKGNFPGRFSGRQFSNSRSEMNVSTLELGDSALYLCASSSEARNYEQYFGPGTRLTVT.

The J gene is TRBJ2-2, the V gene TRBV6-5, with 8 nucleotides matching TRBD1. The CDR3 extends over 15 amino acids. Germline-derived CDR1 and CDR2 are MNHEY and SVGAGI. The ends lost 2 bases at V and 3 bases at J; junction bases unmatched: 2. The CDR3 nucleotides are TGTGCCAGCAGTTACGAGACAGGGGACACCGGGGAGCTGTTTTTT. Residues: CASSYETGDTGELFF.

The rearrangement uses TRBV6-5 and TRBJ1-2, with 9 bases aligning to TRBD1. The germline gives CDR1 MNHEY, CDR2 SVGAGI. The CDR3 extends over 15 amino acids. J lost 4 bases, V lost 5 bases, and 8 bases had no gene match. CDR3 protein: CASSPSGQGGYGYTF. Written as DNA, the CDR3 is TGTGCCAGCAGTCCGTCGGGACAGGGCGGCTATGGCTACACCTTC.

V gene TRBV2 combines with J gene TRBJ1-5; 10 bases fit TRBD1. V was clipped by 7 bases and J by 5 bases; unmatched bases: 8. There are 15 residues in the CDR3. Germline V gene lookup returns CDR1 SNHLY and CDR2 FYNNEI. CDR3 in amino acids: CASTGDRGFHQPQHF. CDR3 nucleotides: TGTGCCAGCACGGGGGACAGGGGATTTCATCAGCCCCAGCATTTT.

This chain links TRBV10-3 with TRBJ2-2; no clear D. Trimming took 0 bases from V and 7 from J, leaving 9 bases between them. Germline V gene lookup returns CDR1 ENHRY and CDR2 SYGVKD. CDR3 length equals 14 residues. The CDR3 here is CAISESRRRGELFF. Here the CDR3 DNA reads TGTGCCATCAGTGAGTCACGGCGGCGCGGGGAGCTGTTTTTT.

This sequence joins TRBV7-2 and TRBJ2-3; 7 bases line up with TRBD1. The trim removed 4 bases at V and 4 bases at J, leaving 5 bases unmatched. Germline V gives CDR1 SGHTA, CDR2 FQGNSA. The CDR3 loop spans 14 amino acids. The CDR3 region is CASSSRGYADTQYF. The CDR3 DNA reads TGTGCCAGCAGCTCCAGGGGGTATGCAGATACGCAGTATTTT. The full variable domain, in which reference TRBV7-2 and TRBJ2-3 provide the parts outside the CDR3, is GAGVSQSPSNKVTEKGKDVELRCDPISGHTALYWYRQSLGQGLEFLIYFQGNSAPDKSGLPSDRFSAERTGGSVSTLTIQRTQQEDSAVYLCASSSRGYADTQYFGPGTRLTVL.

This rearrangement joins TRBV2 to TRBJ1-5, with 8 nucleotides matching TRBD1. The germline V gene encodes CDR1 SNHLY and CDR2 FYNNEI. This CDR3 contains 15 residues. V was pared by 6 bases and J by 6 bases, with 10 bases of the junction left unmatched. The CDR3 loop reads CASRKGTGLSQPQHF. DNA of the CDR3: TGTGCCAGCAGAAAAGGGACAGGATTATCTCAGCCCCAGCATTTT.

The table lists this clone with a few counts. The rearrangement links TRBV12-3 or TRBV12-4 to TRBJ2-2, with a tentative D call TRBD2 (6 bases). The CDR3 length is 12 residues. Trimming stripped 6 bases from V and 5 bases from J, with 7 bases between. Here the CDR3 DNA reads TGTGCCAGCAGCCGGGGGACCGGGGAGCTGTTTTTT. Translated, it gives CASSRGTGELFF.

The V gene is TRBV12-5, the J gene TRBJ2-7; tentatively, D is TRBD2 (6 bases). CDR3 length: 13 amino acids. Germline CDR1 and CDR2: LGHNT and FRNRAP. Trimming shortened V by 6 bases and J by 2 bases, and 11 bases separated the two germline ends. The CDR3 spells CASGPGGTYEQYF. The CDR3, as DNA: TGTGCTAGTGGCCCCGGGGGAACCTACGAGCAGTACTTC.

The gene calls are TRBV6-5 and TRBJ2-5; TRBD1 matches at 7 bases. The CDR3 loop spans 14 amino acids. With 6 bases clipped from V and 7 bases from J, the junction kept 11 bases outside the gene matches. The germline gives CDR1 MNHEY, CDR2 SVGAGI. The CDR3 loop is CASRGTEGGGTQYF. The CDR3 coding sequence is TGTGCCAGCAGGGGGACAGAAGGAGGAGGGACCCAGTACTTC.

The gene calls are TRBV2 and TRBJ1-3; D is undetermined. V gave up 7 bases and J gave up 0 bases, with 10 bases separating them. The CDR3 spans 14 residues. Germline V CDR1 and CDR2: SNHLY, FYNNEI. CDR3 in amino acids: CASTPSLSGNTIYF. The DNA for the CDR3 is TGTGCCAGCACCCCTAGCCTCTCTGGAAACACCATATATTTT. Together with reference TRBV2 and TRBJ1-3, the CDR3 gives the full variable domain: EPEVTQTPSHQVTQMGQEVILRCVPISNHLYFYWYRQILGQKVEFLVSFYNNEISEKSEIFDDQFSVERPDGSNFTLKIRSTKLEDSAMYFCASTPSLSGNTIYFGEGSWLTVV.